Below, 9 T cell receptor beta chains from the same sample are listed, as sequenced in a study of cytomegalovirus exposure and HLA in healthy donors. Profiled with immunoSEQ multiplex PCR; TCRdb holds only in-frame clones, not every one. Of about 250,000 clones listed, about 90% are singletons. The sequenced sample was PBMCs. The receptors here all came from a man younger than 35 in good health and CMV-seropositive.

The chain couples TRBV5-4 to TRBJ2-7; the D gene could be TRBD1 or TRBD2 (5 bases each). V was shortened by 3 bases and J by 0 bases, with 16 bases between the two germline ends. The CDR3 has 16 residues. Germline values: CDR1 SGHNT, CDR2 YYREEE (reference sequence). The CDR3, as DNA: TGTGCCAGCAGCTCGGGACCGGGGCCGAGCTCCTACGAGCAGTACTTC. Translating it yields CASSSGPGPSSYEQYF.

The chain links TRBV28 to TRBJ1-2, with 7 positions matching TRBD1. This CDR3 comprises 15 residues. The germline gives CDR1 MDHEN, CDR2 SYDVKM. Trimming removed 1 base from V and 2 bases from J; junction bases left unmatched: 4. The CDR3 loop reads CASSLLTGANYGYTF. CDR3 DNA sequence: TGTGCCAGCAGTTTATTAACAGGGGCAAACTATGGCTACACCTTC.

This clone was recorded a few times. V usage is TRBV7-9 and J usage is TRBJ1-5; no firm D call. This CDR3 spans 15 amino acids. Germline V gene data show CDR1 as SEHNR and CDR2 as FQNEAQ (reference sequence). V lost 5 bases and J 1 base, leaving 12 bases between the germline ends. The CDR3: CASSPLGRSNQPQHF. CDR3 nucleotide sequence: TGTGCCAGCAGCCCCCTCGGACGGAGCAATCAGCCCCAGCATTTT.

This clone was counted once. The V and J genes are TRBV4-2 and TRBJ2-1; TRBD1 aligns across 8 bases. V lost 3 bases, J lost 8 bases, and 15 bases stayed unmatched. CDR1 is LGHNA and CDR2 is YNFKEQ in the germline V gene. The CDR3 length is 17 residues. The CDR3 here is CASSQRPQAQGGYEQFF. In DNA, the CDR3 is TGTGCCAGCAGCCAGCGCCCCCAGGCACAGGGGGGCTATGAGCAGTTCTTC.

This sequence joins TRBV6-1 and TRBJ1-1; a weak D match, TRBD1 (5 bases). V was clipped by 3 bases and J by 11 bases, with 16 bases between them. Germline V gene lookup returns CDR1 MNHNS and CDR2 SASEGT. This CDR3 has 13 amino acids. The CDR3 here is CASSEDTTRGAFF. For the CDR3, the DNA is TGTGCCAGCAGTGAGGACACTACCCGGGGGGCTTTCTTT.

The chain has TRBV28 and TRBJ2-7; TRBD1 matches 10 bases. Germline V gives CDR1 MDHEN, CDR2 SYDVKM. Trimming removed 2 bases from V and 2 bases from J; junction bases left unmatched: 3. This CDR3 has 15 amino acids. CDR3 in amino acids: CASSLLGQGAYEQYF. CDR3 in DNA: TGTGCCAGCAGTTTACTAGGACAGGGGGCCTACGAGCAGTACTTC. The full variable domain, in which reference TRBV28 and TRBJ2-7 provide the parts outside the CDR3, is DVKVTQSSRYLVKRTGEKVFLECVQDMDHENMFWYRQDPGLGLRLIYFSYDVKMKEKGDIPEGYSVSREKKERFSLILESASTNQTSMYLCASSLLGQGAYEQYFGPGTRLTVT.

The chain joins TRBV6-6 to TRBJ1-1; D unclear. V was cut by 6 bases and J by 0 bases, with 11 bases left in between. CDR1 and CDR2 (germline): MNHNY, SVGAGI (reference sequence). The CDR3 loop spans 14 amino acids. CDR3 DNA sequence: TGTGCCAGCAGAAACACAGATATGAACACTGAAGCTTTCTTT. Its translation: CASRNTDMNTEAFF.

This CDR3 is CASSLGRTGDGYTF. The CDR3 bases are TGCGCCAGCAGCTTGGGCCGGACAGGGGACGGCTACACCTTC. The rearrangement joins TRBV5-1 to TRBJ1-2, with 9 bases identical to TRBD1. CDR3 length: 14 amino acids. Germline-derived CDR1 and CDR2 are SGHRS and YFSETQ. V dropped 0 bases and J dropped 8; count of bases not matched to a gene: 5.

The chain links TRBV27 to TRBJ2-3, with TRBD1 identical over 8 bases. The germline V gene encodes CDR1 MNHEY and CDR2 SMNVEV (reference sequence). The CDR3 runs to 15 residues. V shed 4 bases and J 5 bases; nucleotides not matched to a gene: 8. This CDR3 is CASSSQGAAQDTQYF. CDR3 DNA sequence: TGTGCCAGCAGTTCTCAGGGGGCAGCACAAGATACGCAGTATTTT.